The 3 T cell receptor beta chains given below trace back to one sample, sequenced in a study of blood T cell repertoires in COVID-19 (dated by TCRdb to 2019 to 2021). The method behind the library was the immunoSEQ multiplex PCR assay. Drawn from immuneACCESS, this table holds only the in-frame rearrangements with V and J called that TCRdb kept. Clones are partly lost; checked studies trace under half to an unresolved V gene and leave the rest unexplained. Present in this sample are 220,000 or so clones, roughly nine tenths of which were seen just once. The top ten clonotypes cover 10% of the sample. Sequenced material: peripheral blood. Source of these receptors: a woman in her fifties or sixties with COVID-19, enrolled during active disease.

The rearrangement joins TRBV27 to TRBJ2-3; TRBD1 matches 9 bases. With V trimmed by 8 bases and J by 7 bases, 1 base remained unmatched. The CDR3 totals 11 residues. Germline V gives CDR1 MNHEY, CDR2 SMNVEV (reference sequence). CDR3 nucleotide sequence: TGTGCCAGCGGACAGGGGAATACGCAGTATTTT. As protein: CASGQGNTQYF.

The chain employs TRBV19 and TRBJ1-1; perhaps TRBD1 as D (5 bases). Germline V gene lookup returns CDR1 LNHDA and CDR2 SQIVND (reference sequence). The CDR3 has 12 amino acids. V shed 7 bases and J shed 4 bases, with 10 bases lying between them. The CDR3 is CASNRGGTEAFF. The CDR3 bases are TGTGCCAGTAATAGGGGCGGCACTGAAGCTTTCTTT.

The rearrangement uses TRBV4-3 and TRBJ1-1; TRBD1 matches 7 bases. CDR1 is LGHNA, CDR2 YSLEER, per germline. This CDR3 is built from 17 residues. V lost 1 base, J lost 1 base, and 9 bases stayed unmatched. Here the CDR3 reads CASSQGEPGTANTEAFF. The CDR3 nucleotides are TGCGCCAGCAGCCAAGGGGAGCCCGGGACAGCGAACACTGAAGCTTTCTTT.